These 25 T cell receptor beta chains originate from one sample sequenced in a study of T-cell memory formation after mild COVID-19. TCRdb reprocessed the 5' RACE reads with MiXCR, giving one entry per CDR3 protein. This sample has hundreds of thousands of distinct CDR3 sequences; around 17% occur once, and the top ten carry 20% to 25%. The sequenced sample consisted of PBMCs or a T cell subset sorted from them (not recorded which). These receptors were taken from a man between 18 and 35 years old who had mild COVID-19 (a few samples of this study predate the infection). Cell type and time point are not known.

V is TRBV6-6 and J is TRBJ2-5; D may correspond to TRBD1 or TRBD2 (6 bases each). This CDR3 is built from 13 residues. V gave up 7 bases and J gave up 5 bases, with 14 bases separating them. Germline values: CDR1 MNHNY, CDR2 SVGAGI (reference sequence). The CDR3 DNA reads as TGTGCCAGCAACGTACAGGGACTTGAGACCCAGTACTTC. This codes for CASNVQGLETQYF.

This clonotype has a count of ten or more. The chain combines TRBV7-3 with TRBJ2-2, with 7 bases identical to TRBD1. Trimming removed 4 bases from V and 4 bases from J; junction bases left unmatched: 3. Looked up from germline, CDR1 is SGHTA and CDR2 is FQGTGA. The CDR3 runs 14 residues. CDR3 in amino acids: CASSSQGITGELFF. CDR3 DNA sequence: TGTGCCAGCAGCTCACAGGGGATCACCGGGGAGCTGTTTTTT.

The chain links TRBV29-1 to TRBJ1-2; the D is unclear. Trimming shortened V by 6 bases and J by 6 bases, and 8 bases separated the two germline ends. CDR1 and CDR2 from the germline V gene are SQVTM and ANQGSEA. The CDR3 is 10 residues long. The CDR3 sequence: CSVDGDGYTF. In nucleotides, the CDR3 is TGCAGCGTCGACGGAGATGGCTACACCTTC.

There are many counts of this clonotype. The chain is built from TRBV5-1 and TRBJ1-2; possibly TRBD1 for D (5 bases). The CDR3 covers 17 residues. Germline CDR1 SGHRS, CDR2 YFSETQ. Trimming shortened V by 4 bases and J by 2 bases, and 21 bases separated the two germline ends. CDR3 DNA: TGCGCCAGCAGCCGAGGGGAAGGTGGGAGGCAGAACTATGGCTACACCTTC. It specifies CASSRGEGGRQNYGYTF.

The chain is built from TRBV4-1 and TRBJ2-1, with a weak D call TRBD1 (6 bases). The CDR3 covers 13 residues. Germline V CDR1 and CDR2: MGHRA, YSYEKL. V lost 1 base and J lost 8, with 9 bases in between. CDR3 nucleotide sequence: TGCGCCAGCAGCCAAGGGGGGCCGGATGAGCAGTTCTTC. Translated: CASSQGGPDEQFF.

The chain uses TRBV7-2 and TRBJ2-1; the match to TRBD1 covers 7 bases. This CDR3 is 12 amino acids long. Germline CDR1 and CDR2: SGHTA and FQGNSA. V trimming: 2 bases; J trimming: 9 bases; junction bases outside the gene matches: 1. CDR3 in amino acids: CASSLQGVEQFF. In nucleotides, the CDR3 is TGTGCCAGCAGCTTACAGGGGGTTGAGCAGTTCTTC.

This clonotype was seen more than once but under ten times. The chain carries TRBV6-2 or TRBV6-3 and TRBJ1-1; TRBD1 might be the D (5 bases). Germline V lookup: CDR1 MNHEY, CDR2 SVGEGT. The CDR3 totals 15 residues. Trimming shortened V by 5 bases and J by 1 base, and 14 bases separated the two germline ends. This CDR3 is CASSRHLQENTEAFF. Here the CDR3 DNA reads TGTGCCAGCAGTCGCCACCTACAGGAGAACACTGAAGCTTTCTTT.

This clonotype was seen at least ten times. The chain couples TRBV12-5 to TRBJ2-3; tentatively, D is TRBD2 (5 bases). Trimming took off 4 bases at V and 2 bases at J, with 7 bases between the two ends. The V gene's germline CDR1 is LGHNT and CDR2 FRNRAP. The CDR3 is made up of 13 amino acids. CDR3 nucleotide sequence: TGTGCTAGTGGTTCCGGGGACACAGATACGCAGTATTTT. Protein product: CASGSGDTDTQYF.

The chain carries TRBV7-9 and TRBJ1-4; no reliable D call. CDR1 is SEHNR, CDR2 FQNEAQ, per germline (reference sequence). The CDR3 is 17 amino acids. V was trimmed by 4 bases and J by 0 bases, leaving 15 bases between them. The CDR3 DNA is TGTGCCAGCAGCTCCGGTTGGGCCGAGTCAACTAATGAAAAACTGTTTTTT. Translation gives CASSSGWAESTNEKLFF.

This clonotype was found a few times. V is TRBV4-1 and J is TRBJ2-2, with D possibly matching TRBD1 (6 bases). Trimming stripped 1 base from V and 7 bases from J, with 10 bases between. This CDR3 has 14 residues. Germline V CDR1 and CDR2: MGHRA, YSYEKL. The CDR3 reads CASSQGGPIGELFF. In DNA form, the CDR3 reads TGCGCCAGCAGCCAAGGGGGGCCTATCGGGGAGCTGTTTTTT.

The chain employs TRBV7-3 and TRBJ2-2; 9 nucleotides agree with TRBD2. The CDR3 sequence is 15 residues long. V shed 5 bases and J 4 bases; nucleotides not matched to a gene: 5. CDR1 is SGHTA and CDR2 is FQGTGA in the germline V gene. CDR3 nucleotides: TGTGCCAGCAGCCGCGGGGGGGTCGGCACCGGGGAGCTGTTTTTT. Translated, it gives CASSRGGVGTGELFF.

At least ten counts were recorded for this clonotype. The chain has TRBV6-7 and TRBJ1-6, with no clear D. TRBV6-7 qualifies as an ORF whose function is uncertain. This CDR3 is built from 11 residues. V dropped 1 base and J dropped 17 bases, with 9 bases sitting between them. CDR3 residues: CASSYWHEIHF. Written as DNA, the CDR3 is TGTGCCAGCAGTTACTGGCATGAAATCCACTTT.

CDR3 sequence reads: CSARAGTEETQYF. The CDR3, as DNA: TGCAGTGCTAGGGCCGGGACAGAAGAGACCCAGTACTTC. The rearrangement links TRBV20-1 to TRBJ2-5; 7 bases are shared with TRBD1. This CDR3 has 13 amino acids. Germline CDR1 reads DFQATT; CDR2 reads SNEGSKA (reference sequence). Germline trimming cut 3 bases from V and 3 bases from J; bases unmatched to any gene: 4.

The sample holds a few counts of this clonotype. The chain is built from TRBV12-3 or TRBV12-4 and TRBJ2-5, with a tentative D call TRBD2 (6 bases). V was trimmed by 5 bases and J by 5 bases, leaving 12 bases between them. The CDR3 spans 13 residues. The DNA of the CDR3 is TGTGCCAGCAGTGTTCCGGGGGTTGAGACCCAGTACTTC. Translated, it gives CASSVPGVETQYF.

V usage is TRBV7-9 and J usage is TRBJ2-5; D is perhaps TRBD2 (7 bases). CDR1 is SEHNR and CDR2 is FQNEAQ in the germline V gene (reference sequence). The CDR3 is 14 amino acids. Deletions cut 8 bases from V and 1 base from J, with 14 bases between. The CDR3 sequence: CASQKGGPQETQYF. CDR3 nucleotides: TGTGCCAGCCAAAAGGGGGGGCCCCAAGAGACCCAGTACTTC.

This chain joins TRBV5-1 and TRBJ2-6, with 14 bases fitting TRBD2. CDR3 length: 19 amino acids. Per germline, CDR1 SGHRS and CDR2 YFSETQ. Trimming took 4 bases from V and 0 from J; bases not matched to a gene: 6. This CDR3 is CASSVGLAGAPSGANVLTF. The CDR3 region has the DNA TGCGCCAGCAGCGTGGGACTAGCGGGGGCCCCCTCTGGGGCCAACGTCCTGACTTTC.

This clonotype was picked up many times. The chain uses TRBV5-1 and TRBJ2-7, with D unresolved. Trimming removed 2 bases at V and 0 bases at J, with 12 bases between. This CDR3 has 15 amino acids. Per the germline V gene, CDR1 is SGHRS and CDR2 is YFSETQ. CDR3 nucleotides: TGCGCCAGCAGCTTAGGACCGGCAAGCTCCTACGAGCAGTACTTC. It translates to CASSLGPASSYEQYF.

This clonotype appeared a few times. The chain links TRBV7-2 to TRBJ2-7; 9 nucleotides line up with TRBD1. Germline values: CDR1 SGHTA, CDR2 FQGNSA. Trimming took 3 bases from V and 4 from J; bases not matched to a gene: 4. The CDR3 spans 14 residues. CDR3: CASSFSGTGYEQYV. The CDR3 nucleotides read TGTGCCAGCAGCTTTTCCGGGACAGGGTACGAGCAGTACGTC.

The CDR3 sequence is CASSQGQSKETQYF. The CDR3 region has the DNA TGTGCCAGCAGCCAGGGACAGAGTAAAGAGACCCAGTACTTC. V and J are TRBV7-2 and TRBJ2-5, with 7 bases that match TRBD1. The J segment lost 3 bases and the V segment lost 5 bases, leaving 6 bases of the junction unmatched. CDR1 and CDR2 from the germline V gene are SGHTA and FQGNSA. The CDR3 is 14 residues long. Full variable domain (outside the CDR3, taken from reference TRBV7-2 and TRBJ2-5): GAGVSQSPSNKVTEKGKDVELRCDPISGHTALYWYRQSLGQGLEFLIYFQGNSAPDKSGLPSDRFSAERTGGSVSTLTIQRTQQEDSAVYLCASSQGQSKETQYFGPGTRLLVL.

The genes are TRBV21-1 and TRBJ1-1; the table gives TRBD1 as D, unverified against the DNA. TRBV21-1 is a pseudogene. CDR3 length equals 16 residues. The CDR3 protein is CASSKGAERGKTEAFF. In DNA form, the CDR3 reads TGTGCCAGCAGCAAAGGGGCGGAAAGGGGTAAAACTGAAGCTTTCTTT.

The genes are TRBV5-8 and TRBJ1-4; D is unresolved. V lost 6 bases to trimming and J lost 13 bases, with 13 bases between them. CDR1 is SGHTS, CDR2 YDEGEE, per germline. The CDR3 spans 11 residues. CDR3: CASTPQRGLFF. CDR3 bases: TGTGCCAGCACCCCACAAAGAGGACTGTTTTTT.

This clonotype was seen a few times. The V gene is TRBV5-6, the J gene TRBJ2-7; perhaps D is TRBD1 or TRBD2 (5 bases each). The CDR3 runs 14 residues. V was cut by 0 bases and J by 7 bases, with 14 bases left in between. CDR1 and CDR2 from the germline V gene are SGHDT and YYEEEE. CDR3 region: CASSLAGLAEEQYF. The CDR3 nucleotides read TGTGCCAGCAGCTTGGCGGGGCTAGCCGAAGAGCAGTACTTC.

This clonotype was seen a single time. The DNA of the CDR3 is TGTGCCACCAGCACAAGAAGGGCAGACTATGGCTACACCTTC. Its translation is CATSTRRADYGYTF. The rearrangement uses TRBV15 and TRBJ1-2; D not resolved. Germline V gives CDR1 LNHNV, CDR2 YYDKDF (reference sequence). The CDR3 sequence is 14 residues long. The ends were cut back, 4 bases at V and 3 bases at J, with 12 bases in the middle.

This clonotype was detected many times. The J gene is TRBJ2-5, the V gene TRBV29-1, with D perhaps assigned TRBD1 or TRBD2 (5 bases each). Germline CDR1 reads SQVTM; CDR2 reads ANQGSEA. CDR3 length equals 13 residues. V lost 3 bases, J lost 5 bases, and 13 bases lay in between. CDR3 coding DNA: TGCAGCGTTGACCCCGGGGCGAGGGAGACCCAGTACTTC. As protein: CSVDPGARETQYF. The full variable domain, completed using reference TRBV29-1 and TRBJ2-5, is SAVISQKPSRDICQRGTSLTIQCQVDSQVTMMFWYRQQPGQSLTLIATANQGSEATYESGFVIDKFPISRPNLTFSTLTVSNMSPEDSSIYLCSVDPGARETQYFGPGTRLLVL.

V and J are TRBV7-9 and TRBJ2-1; 13 bases line up with TRBD2. V gave up 5 bases and J gave up 5 bases; unmatched junction bases: 3. Germline CDR1 and CDR2: SEHNR and FQNEAQ (reference sequence). This CDR3 is built from 15 residues. The CDR3 DNA reads as TGTGCCAGCAGCGAACTAGCGGGGGGGAACAATGAGCAGTTCTTC. It specifies CASSELAGGNNEQFF.